What follows are 15 T cell receptor beta chains derived from one specimen sequenced in a study of neurological immune-mediated disorders. In TCRdb, the 5' RACE reads were re-called with MiXCR into one record per CDR3 protein. Of 40,000 or so distinct CDR3 sequences in the sample, roughly 12% were seen once. Time point described: longitudinal time-point 3. The sequenced material came from PBMCs. Receptors were obtained from a man aged 25 to 40 in good health.

This clonotype has ten or more counts. V is TRBV12-3 or TRBV12-4 and J is TRBJ2-7; 9 bases match TRBD1. The CDR3 extends over 14 amino acids. The V and J ends lost 3 bases and 2 bases, in that order; junction bases with no gene match: 2. This CDR3 reads CASSFGQGTYEQYF. CDR3 DNA sequence: TGTGCCAGCAGTTTCGGACAGGGGACCTACGAGCAGTACTTC.

In its sample, this clonotype was seen many times. The genes are TRBV20-1 and TRBJ2-5; 7 bases align to TRBD2. The J segment lost 4 bases and the V segment lost 0 bases, leaving 14 bases of the junction unmatched. Germline CDR1 reads DFQATT; CDR2 reads SNEGSKA (reference sequence). CDR3 length: 17 residues. DNA of the CDR3: TGCAGTGCTAGAGAGGGGGTGTGGGGGAGGGCCGGAGAGACCCAGTACTTC. Its translation: CSAREGVWGRAGETQYF.

This clonotype showed up many times. J is TRBJ2-1 and V is TRBV7-3; 8 bases are a match to TRBD2. The CDR3 spans 15 residues. CDR1 and CDR2 (germline): SGHTA, FQGTGA. V lost 6 bases and J lost 6; bases outside the gene matches: 10. The CDR3 DNA reads as TGTGCCAGCAGAAGACAAGCGGGAGTGGGCAATGAGCAGTTCTTC. This sequence encodes CASRRQAGVGNEQFF.

This clonotype was picked up a small number of times. V usage is TRBV20-1 and J usage is TRBJ2-1, with D possibly TRBD1 on 6 matching bases. V was shortened by 3 bases and J by 1 base, with 7 bases between the two germline ends. This CDR3 comprises 13 residues. Germline assignment: CDR1 DFQATT and CDR2 SNEGSKA (reference sequence). The CDR3 DNA reads TGCAGTGCTAGTAGGGGGTCCTACAATGAGCAGTTCTTC. It translates to CSASRGSYNEQFF.

This clonotype appeared many times. This chain links TRBV20-1 with TRBJ1-5; D is unclear. The CDR3 spans 16 residues. Trimming removed 0 bases from V and 1 base from J, with 13 bases in between. Germline V lookup: CDR1 DFQATT, CDR2 SNEGSKA (reference sequence). CDR3 loop: CSARDPGLGSNQPQHF. The CDR3 DNA reads TGCAGTGCTAGAGATCCGGGGTTGGGGAGCAATCAGCCCCAGCATTTT.

This clonotype came up a few times. The rearrangement links TRBV5-1 to TRBJ2-6; D not certain. The CDR3 has 16 amino acids. Between the trimmed V and J ends, which lost 4 bases and 0 bases, there was a span of 11 bases. Germline V gene lookup returns CDR1 SGHRS and CDR2 YFSETQ. This CDR3 is CASSQTVYSGANVLTF. For the CDR3, the DNA is TGCGCCAGCAGCCAAACCGTCTACTCTGGGGCCAACGTCCTGACTTTC.

This clonotype was recorded at least ten times. The V gene is TRBV18, the J gene TRBJ1-2; 11 bases align to TRBD1. The ends lost 0 bases at V and 0 bases at J; junction bases unmatched: 6. Per germline, CDR1 KGHSH and CDR2 LQKENI. The length of the CDR3 is 18 residues. CDR3 region: CASSPPRTGGPSNYGYTF. The CDR3 region has the DNA TGTGCCAGCTCACCACCTCGGACAGGGGGCCCTTCTAACTATGGCTACACCTTC.

This clonotype has a count of ten or more. The chain employs TRBV4-1 and TRBJ2-7; a possible D gene is TRBD2 (5 bases). V lost 1 base and J 2 bases, leaving 15 bases between the germline ends. CDR1 MGHRA and CDR2 YSYEKL come from the germline V gene. The CDR3 has 16 amino acids. CDR3 in DNA: TGCGCCAGCAGCCAAGTCGAGGGTAATCCGACCTACGAGCAGTACTTC. Translated: CASSQVEGNPTYEQYF.

The table lists this clonotype with many counts. V is TRBV28 and J is TRBJ2-5; D not resolved. V gave up 2 bases and J gave up 5 bases, with 12 bases separating them. The germline V gene encodes CDR1 MDHEN and CDR2 SYDVKM. The CDR3 is made up of 14 amino acids. In DNA form, the CDR3 reads TGTGCCAGCAGTTTAATCGACGGTGCGGAGACCCAGTACTTC. This gives the protein CASSLIDGAETQYF.

This clonotype showed up many times. This chain connects TRBV20-1 to TRBJ1-6; 7 nucleotides align to TRBD1. V shed 3 bases and J 7 bases; nucleotides not matched to a gene: 15. Germline V gene sequence: CDR1 DFQATT, CDR2 SNEGSKA (reference sequence). The CDR3 runs 17 residues. CDR3 nucleotide sequence: TGCAGTGCTAGCCCCAGGGGGGGGGGCTTTGGGAATTCACCCCTCCACTTT. Residues: CSASPRGGGFGNSPLHF.

This clonotype has a handful of counts. The V gene is TRBV18, the J gene TRBJ2-5; D is unresolved. V lost 0 bases and J 2 bases, leaving 10 bases between the germline ends. From germline, CDR1 is KGHSH and CDR2 LQKENI. The CDR3 extends over 15 amino acids. The CDR3: CASSPPIDKQETQYF. CDR3 coding DNA: TGTGCCAGCTCACCACCGATCGACAAACAAGAGACCCAGTACTTC.

This clonotype appeared many times. The rearrangement uses TRBV7-2 and TRBJ2-1; unclear D gene. CDR1 SGHTA and CDR2 FQGNSA come from the germline V gene. Trimming took off 1 base at V and 9 bases at J, with 10 bases between the two ends. The CDR3 extends over 13 amino acids. This CDR3 reads CASSLVYGSEQFF. Written as DNA, the CDR3 is TGTGCCAGCAGCTTAGTATATGGTAGTGAGCAGTTCTTC.

This clonotype was counted ten times or more. This chain joins TRBV11-2 and TRBJ2-5; D remains unclear. This CDR3 is built from 15 residues. Germline CDR1 is SGHAT and CDR2 is FQNNGV. Trimming took 5 bases from V and 5 from J, leaving 18 bases between them. The chain's CDR3 is CASSDAGFAGETQYF. CDR3 DNA: TGTGCCAGCAGCGACGCAGGCTTTGCCGGGGAGACCCAGTACTTC. Filled out from reference TRBV11-2 and TRBJ2-5, the complete variable domain reads EAGVAQSPRYKIIEKRQSVAFWCNPISGHATLYWYQQILGQGPKLLIQFQNNGVVDDSQLPKDRFSAERLKGVDSTLKIQPAKLEDSAVYLCASSDAGFAGETQYFGPGTRLLVL.

This clonotype was seen at least ten times. The chain recombines TRBV7-2 with TRBJ1-1; no clear D. Trimming pared 4 bases from V and 1 base from J, leaving 13 bases between. Germline loops: CDR1 SGHTA, CDR2 FQGNSA. This CDR3 has 15 amino acids. This CDR3 reads CASSSKAAGNTEAFF. CDR3 DNA sequence: TGTGCCAGCAGCTCGAAAGCAGCCGGGAACACTGAAGCTTTCTTT.

This clonotype was counted at least ten times. This chain joins TRBV7-9 and TRBJ2-1, with 9 bases that match TRBD2. J gave up 4 bases and V 7 bases, and 11 bases lay outside the gene matches. Germline CDR1 SEHNR, CDR2 FQNEAQ (reference sequence). The CDR3 consists of 16 residues. The CDR3 loop reads CASTPAGGQRYNEQFF. In nucleotides, the CDR3 is TGTGCCAGCACCCCGGCGGGGGGGCAGCGATACAATGAGCAGTTCTTC. The whole variable domain, filled in from reference TRBV7-9 and TRBJ2-1, reads DTGVSQNPRHKITKRGQNVTFRCDPISEHNRLYWYRQTLGQGPEFLTYFQNEAQLEKSRLLSDRFSAERPKGSFSTLEIQRTEQGDSAMYLCASTPAGGQRYNEQFFGPGTRLTVL.